This is a list of T cell receptor beta chains from one sample in a study of TIL therapy for anti-PD-1-resistant metastatic lung cancer. Measured with immunoSEQ multiplex PCR; TCRdb has only the in-frame clones, and not every one. Altogether 45,000 to 75,000 clones are present, 55% to 75% being singletons, with the ten largest covering less than 8%. The material sequenced was blood, taken at baseline. These receptors came from a person between 25 and 80 years old with non-small cell lung cancer. The conserved cysteine and the conserved F or W are not part of the CDR3 here.

>TRBJ1-1|TRBV7-9
ASSPYTGEAF
>TRBJ1-5|TRBV28
ASRGGNQPQH
>TRBJ1-2|TRBV25-1
ASSEPGQGTSGYT
>TRBJ2-6|TRBV5-5
ASSLSGDGTGANVLT
>TRBJ1-1|TRBV30
ASARANTEAF
>TRBJ1-4|TRBV2
ASTVDRGDEKLF
>TRBJ1-5|TRBV7-2
ASSLNAGVVGRPQH
>TRBJ1-3|TRBV5-1
ASQLDGGNTIY
>TRBJ2-7|TRBV4-1
ASSQGLRGGEQY
>TRBJ1-1|TRBV28
ASSSATITEAF
>TRBJ2-7|TRBV5-1
ASRLDSGTRDEQY
>TRBJ1-2|TRBV28
ASRTVHYGYT
>TRBJ2-5|TRBV2
ASKSETETQY
>TRBJ1-3|TRBV25-1
ASSERWDTIY
>TRBJ2-3|TRBV5-8
ASSPGFDTQY
>TRBJ2-7|TRBV5-1
ASSLLSEPYEQY
>TRBJ2-1|TRBV6-5
ASSSRESVNEQF
>TRBJ2-5|TRBV5-1
ASSVYQETQY
>TRBJ2-7|TRBV2
ASMRASGAYEQY
>TRBJ2-7|TRBV11-2
ASSLASGGTTHAEQY
>TRBJ2-5|TRBV5-1
ASSLLSGQETQY
>TRBJ1-1|TRBV30
AWSPWTGEEAF
>TRBJ2-7|TRBV11-2
ASSLGRTDQY
>TRBJ1-1|TRBV5-1
ASSLVAGTDVNTEAF
>TRBJ2-7|TRBV6-6
ASRLPGGTAQY
>TRBJ2-7|TRBV5-5
ASSLGGFYEQY
>TRBJ1-1|TRBV6-5
ASSTRLGNTEAF
>TRBJ2-2|TRBV25-1
ASSIARELF
>TRBJ2-2|TRBV27
ASSLGQTGELF
>TRBJ1-5|TRBV9
ASSDHDSNSNQPQH
>TRBJ2-3|TRBV5-6
ASSLVSDDTQY